The 10 T cell receptor beta chains listed next were all sequenced from one sample in a study of T cells in narcolepsy (dated by TCRdb to the late 2010s). The library was built by means of the immunoSEQ multiplex PCR assay. This is the immuneACCESS table as TCRdb keeps it, with only in-frame sequences that have V and J called. A part of the clones is gone; compared with another copy, unresolved V genes explain less than half, and the rest is unexplained. For this sample the table gives around 17,000 clones, of which about two thirds were detected only once. 13% to 15% of the sample rests with the top ten. Sequencing was done on a sample of CD45RA- memory CD8+ T cells from PBMCs. The label giving this sample's cell subset or site can be read as: memory T cells sorted ex vivo from peripheral blood. These receptors came from a human donor with narcolepsy.

The CDR3 loop is CASSVEEAGVRGYTF. The DNA of the CDR3 is TGTGCCAGCAGCGTAGAGGAGGCCGGCGTAAGGGGCTACACCTTC. The chain combines TRBV9 with TRBJ1-2; unclear D gene. The CDR3 length is 15 residues. Trimming left V 0 bases short and J 8 bases short, with 17 bases between. Germline loops: CDR1 SGDLS, CDR2 YYNGEE.

Within the sample, this clone is medium-sized. The CDR3 loop is CASSLGPQGTEAFF. The CDR3 coding sequence is TGTGCCAGCAGCCTAGGCCCGCAGGGCACTGAAGCTTTCTTT. The chain links TRBV5-6 to TRBJ1-1; tentatively, D is TRBD1 (5 bases). The V end was cut by 4 bases, the J end by 4 bases, with 14 bases between. This CDR3 has 14 amino acids. Per germline, CDR1 SGHDT and CDR2 YYEEEE.

This rearrangement joins TRBV27 to TRBJ1-1; D may be TRBD1 (6 bases). Germline V gene data show CDR1 as MNHEY and CDR2 as SMNVEV (reference sequence). Trimming left V 5 bases short and J 8 bases short, with 15 bases between. CDR3 length: 13 residues. As DNA, the CDR3 is TGTGCCAGCAGTCCCCCACAGGGTTCAGAAGCTTTCTTT. It codes for CASSPPQGSEAFF.

This clone was counted a few times. This chain connects TRBV19 to TRBJ1-5, with unresolved D. The CDR3 consists of 15 residues. Per the germline V gene, CDR1 is LNHDA and CDR2 is SQIVND (reference sequence). V was cut by 2 bases and J by 3 bases, with 11 bases left in between. The CDR3 DNA follows: TGTGCCAGTAGTATACCGGGCCGTATCAATCAGCCCCAGCATTTT. Translated: CASSIPGRINQPQHF.

CDR3 residues: CASSSQSYGYTF. The CDR3 DNA reads as TGTGCCAGCAGCTCGCAGTCCTATGGCTACACCTTC. The V and J genes are TRBV7-9 and TRBJ1-2; D is ambiguous. Germline CDR1 is SEHNR and CDR2 is FQNEAQ (reference sequence). The length of the CDR3 is 12 residues. The V end was cut by 4 bases, the J end by 4 bases, with 7 bases between.

V is TRBV7-6 and J is TRBJ2-1, with TRBD1 as a possible D gene (6 bases). The V gene's germline CDR1 is SGHVS and CDR2 FNYEAQ. This CDR3 has 16 residues. Trimming removed 0 bases at V and 6 bases at J, with 15 bases between. The CDR3 protein is CASSLAWGPSPNEQFF. The DNA for the CDR3 is TGTGCCAGCAGCTTAGCTTGGGGGCCGAGCCCCAATGAGCAGTTCTTC.

This chain links TRBV13 with TRBJ1-1; possible D gene TRBD1, 6 bases. CDR1 is PRHDT and CDR2 is FYEKMQ in the germline V gene (reference sequence). The CDR3 spans 13 residues. V lost 6 bases and J lost 3, with 11 bases in between. CDR3 loop: CASRRQADTEAFF. The DNA of the CDR3 is TGTGCCAGCAGGAGACAGGCAGACACTGAAGCTTTCTTT.

This clone qualifies as medium-sized. The V and J genes are TRBV6-6 and TRBJ1-1, with D uncertain. There are 13 residues in the CDR3. V lost 10 bases and J 0 bases, leaving 12 bases between the germline ends. CDR1 and CDR2 from the germline V gene are MNHNY and SVGAGI (reference sequence). The CDR3 nucleotides are TGTGCCACCAGCCTGGGGTTGAACACTGAAGCTTTCTTT. This gives the protein CATSLGLNTEAFF.

This chain uses TRBV9 with TRBJ1-3; D gene ambiguous. Germline assignment: CDR1 SGDLS and CDR2 YYNGEE. V dropped 5 bases and J dropped 3 bases, with 9 bases sitting between them. The CDR3 spans 13 residues. The CDR3 DNA follows: TGTGCCAGCAGGTCTCCGGTTGGAAACACCATATATTTT. Protein sequence: CASRSPVGNTIYF.

This clone was seen a single time. V usage is TRBV7-9 and J usage is TRBJ2-5; tentative D call: TRBD2 (6 bases). The germline CDR1 and CDR2 sequences are SEHNR and FQNEAQ (reference sequence). With 3 bases removed from V and 4 bases from J, the gap between germline ends came to 9 bases. There are 13 residues in the CDR3. CDR3 residues: CASSFWGVETQYF. Here the CDR3 DNA reads TGTGCCAGCAGCTTTTGGGGGGTAGAGACCCAGTACTTC.